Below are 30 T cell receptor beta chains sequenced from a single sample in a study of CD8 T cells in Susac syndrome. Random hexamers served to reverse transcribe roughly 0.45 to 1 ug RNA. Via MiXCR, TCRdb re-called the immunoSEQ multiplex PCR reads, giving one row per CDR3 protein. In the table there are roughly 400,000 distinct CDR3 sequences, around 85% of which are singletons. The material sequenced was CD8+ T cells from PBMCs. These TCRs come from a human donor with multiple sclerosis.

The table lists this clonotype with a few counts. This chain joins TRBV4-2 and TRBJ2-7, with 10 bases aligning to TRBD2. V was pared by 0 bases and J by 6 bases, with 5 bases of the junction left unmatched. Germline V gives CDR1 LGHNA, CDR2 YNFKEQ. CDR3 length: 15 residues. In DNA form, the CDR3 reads TGTGCCAGCAGCCAAGAGCTAGCGGGAGTTCTCGAGCAGTACTTC. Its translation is CASSQELAGVLEQYF.

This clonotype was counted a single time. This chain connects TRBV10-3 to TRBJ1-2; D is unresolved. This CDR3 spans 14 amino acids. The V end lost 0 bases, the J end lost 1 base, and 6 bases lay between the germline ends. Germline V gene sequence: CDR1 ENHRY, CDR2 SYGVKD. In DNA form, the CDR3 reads TGTGCCATCAGTGAGTCTCATGGTAACTATGGCTACACCTTC. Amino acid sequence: CAISESHGNYGYTF.

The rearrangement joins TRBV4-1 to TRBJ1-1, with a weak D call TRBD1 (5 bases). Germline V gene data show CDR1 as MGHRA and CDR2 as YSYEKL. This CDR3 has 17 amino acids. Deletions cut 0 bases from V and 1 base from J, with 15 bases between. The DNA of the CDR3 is TGCGCCAGCAGCCAAGATCTTTATGGCAGGGCGAACACTGAAGCTTTCTTT. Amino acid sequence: CASSQDLYGRANTEAFF.

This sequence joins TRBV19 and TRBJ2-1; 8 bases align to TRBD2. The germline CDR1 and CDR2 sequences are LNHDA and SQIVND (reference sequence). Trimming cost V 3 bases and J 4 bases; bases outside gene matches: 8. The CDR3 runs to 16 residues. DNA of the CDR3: TGTGCCAGTAGTATTACCGACAGCGGGAGATACAATGAGCAGTTCTTC. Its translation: CASSITDSGRYNEQFF.

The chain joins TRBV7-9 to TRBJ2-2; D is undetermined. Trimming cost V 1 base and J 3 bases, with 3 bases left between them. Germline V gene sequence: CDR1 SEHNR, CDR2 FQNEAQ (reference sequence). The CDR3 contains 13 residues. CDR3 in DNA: TGTGCCAGCAGCTTAGACGACACCGGGGAGCTGTTTTTT. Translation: CASSLDDTGELFF. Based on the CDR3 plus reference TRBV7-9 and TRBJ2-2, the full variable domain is DTGVSQNPRHKITKRGQNVTFRCDPISEHNRLYWYRQTLGQGPEFLTYFQNEAQLEKSRLLSDRFSAERPKGSFSTLEIQRTEQGDSAMYLCASSLDDTGELFFGEGSRLTVL.

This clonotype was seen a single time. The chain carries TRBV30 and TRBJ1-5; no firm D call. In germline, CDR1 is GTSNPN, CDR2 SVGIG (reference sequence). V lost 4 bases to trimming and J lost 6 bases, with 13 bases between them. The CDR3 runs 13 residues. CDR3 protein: CAWKESGGQPQHF. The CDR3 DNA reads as TGTGCCTGGAAGGAGTCGGGCGGTCAGCCCCAGCATTTT.

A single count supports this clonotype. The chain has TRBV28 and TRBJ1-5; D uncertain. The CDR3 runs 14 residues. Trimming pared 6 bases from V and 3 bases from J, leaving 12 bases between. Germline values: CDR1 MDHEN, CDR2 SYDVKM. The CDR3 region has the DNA TGTGCCAGCAGCACTTACCGGGACAATCAGCCCCAGCATTTT. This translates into CASSTYRDNQPQHF.

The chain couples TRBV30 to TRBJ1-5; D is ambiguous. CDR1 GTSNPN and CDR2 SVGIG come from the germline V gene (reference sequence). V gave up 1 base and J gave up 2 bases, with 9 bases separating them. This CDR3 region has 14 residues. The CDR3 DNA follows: TGTGCCTGGAGTGCGGACGTGGGCAATCAGCCCCAGCATTTT. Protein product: CAWSADVGNQPQHF.

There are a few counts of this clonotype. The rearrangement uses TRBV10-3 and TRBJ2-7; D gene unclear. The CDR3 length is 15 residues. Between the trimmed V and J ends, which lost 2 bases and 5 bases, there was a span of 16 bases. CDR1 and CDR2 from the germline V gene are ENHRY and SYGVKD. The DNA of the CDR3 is TGTGCCATCAGTGAGCTAGACAACCCCCTCGACGAGCAGTACTTC. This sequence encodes CAISELDNPLDEQYF.

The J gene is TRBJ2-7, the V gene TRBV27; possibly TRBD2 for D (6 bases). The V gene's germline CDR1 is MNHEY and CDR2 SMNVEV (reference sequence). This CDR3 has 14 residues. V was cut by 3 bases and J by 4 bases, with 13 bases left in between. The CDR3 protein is CASSLGGAGYEQYF. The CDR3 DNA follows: TGTGCCAGCAGTTTGGGGGGAGCTGGTTACGAGCAGTACTTC.

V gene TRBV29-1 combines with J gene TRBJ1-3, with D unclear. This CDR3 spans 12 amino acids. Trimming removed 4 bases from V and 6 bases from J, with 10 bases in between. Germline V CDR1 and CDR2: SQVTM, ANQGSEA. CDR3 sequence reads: CSVGEEENTIYF. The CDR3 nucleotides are TGCAGCGTTGGCGAGGAGGAAAACACCATATATTTT.

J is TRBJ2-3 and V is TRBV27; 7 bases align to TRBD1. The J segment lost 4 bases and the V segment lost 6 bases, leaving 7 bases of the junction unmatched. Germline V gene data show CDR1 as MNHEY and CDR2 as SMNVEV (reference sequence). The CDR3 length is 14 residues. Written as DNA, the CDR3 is TGTGCCAGCAGACCTGACAGGGATCCAGATACGCAGTATTTT. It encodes CASRPDRDPDTQYF.

This CDR3 is CASSQWSSYEQYF. DNA for the CDR3: TGTGCCAGCAGCCAATGGAGCTCCTACGAGCAGTACTTC. The V call is TRBV7-2, the J call TRBJ2-7; the D is unclear. Germline values: CDR1 SGHTA, CDR2 FQGNSA. The ends were cut back, 5 bases at V and 0 bases at J, with 8 bases in the middle. This CDR3 is 13 amino acids long.

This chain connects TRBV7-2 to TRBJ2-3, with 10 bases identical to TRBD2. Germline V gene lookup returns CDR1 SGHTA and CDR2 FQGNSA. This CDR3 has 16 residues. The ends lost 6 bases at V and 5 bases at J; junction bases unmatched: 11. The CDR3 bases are TGTGCCAGCAGTCGAGTAGGGACTAGCGTAGGAGATACGCAGTATTTT. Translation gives CASSRVGTSVGDTQYF.

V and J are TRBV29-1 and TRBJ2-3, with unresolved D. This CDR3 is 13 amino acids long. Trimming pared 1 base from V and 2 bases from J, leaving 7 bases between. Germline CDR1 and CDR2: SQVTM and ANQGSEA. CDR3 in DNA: TGCAGCGTTGAAGGGGCGATCACAGATACGCAGTATTTT. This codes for CSVEGAITDTQYF.

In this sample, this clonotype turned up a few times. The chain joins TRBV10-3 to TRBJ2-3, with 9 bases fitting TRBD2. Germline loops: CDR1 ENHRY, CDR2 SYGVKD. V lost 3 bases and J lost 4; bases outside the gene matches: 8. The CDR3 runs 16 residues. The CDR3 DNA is TGTGCCATCAGTGATGAGGTAGCGGGAGAGGCAGATACGCAGTATTTT. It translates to CAISDEVAGEADTQYF.

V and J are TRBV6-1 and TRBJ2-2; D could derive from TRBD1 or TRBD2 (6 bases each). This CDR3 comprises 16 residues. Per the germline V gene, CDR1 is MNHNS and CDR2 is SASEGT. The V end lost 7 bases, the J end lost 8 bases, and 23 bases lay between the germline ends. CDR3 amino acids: CASTPLQGGSSGELFF. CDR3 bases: TGTGCCAGCACCCCCCTACAGGGAGGAAGTAGTGGGGAGCTGTTTTTT.

CDR3 sequence: CAWSVQGATEAFF. The CDR3 DNA follows: TGTGCCTGGAGTGTACAGGGGGCCACTGAAGCTTTCTTT. The chain uses TRBV30 and TRBJ1-1, with TRBD1 matching over 9 bases. Germline-derived CDR1 and CDR2 are GTSNPN and SVGIG (reference sequence). V dropped 0 bases and J dropped 4; count of bases not matched to a gene: 0. The CDR3 contains 13 residues.

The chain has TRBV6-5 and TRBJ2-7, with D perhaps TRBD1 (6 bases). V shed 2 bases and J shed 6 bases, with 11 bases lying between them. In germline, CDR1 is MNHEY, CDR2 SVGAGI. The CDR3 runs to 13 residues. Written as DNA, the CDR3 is TGTGCCAGCAGTTACGTGGACAGTTCCGAGCAGTACTTC. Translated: CASSYVDSSEQYF.

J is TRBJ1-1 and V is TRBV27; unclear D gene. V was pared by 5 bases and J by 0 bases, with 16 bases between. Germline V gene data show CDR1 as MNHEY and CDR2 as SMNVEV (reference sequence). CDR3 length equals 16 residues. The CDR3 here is CASSLTFPPMNTEAFF. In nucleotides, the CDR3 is TGTGCCAGCAGTCTCACGTTCCCCCCAATGAACACTGAAGCTTTCTTT.

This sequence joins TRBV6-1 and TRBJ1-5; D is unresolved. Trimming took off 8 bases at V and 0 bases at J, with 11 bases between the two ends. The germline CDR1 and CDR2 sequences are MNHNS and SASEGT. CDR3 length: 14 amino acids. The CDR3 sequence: CASCELNSNQPQHF. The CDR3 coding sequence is TGTGCCAGCTGCGAACTGAATAGCAATCAGCCCCAGCATTTT.

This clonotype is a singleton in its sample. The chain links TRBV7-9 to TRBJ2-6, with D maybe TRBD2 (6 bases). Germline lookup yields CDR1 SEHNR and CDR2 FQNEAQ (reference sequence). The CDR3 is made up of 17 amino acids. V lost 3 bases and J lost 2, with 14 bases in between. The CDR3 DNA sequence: TGTGCCAGCAGCTTTCCGGGGGTGAGCCCTGGGGCCAACGTCCTGACTTTC. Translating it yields CASSFPGVSPGANVLTF.

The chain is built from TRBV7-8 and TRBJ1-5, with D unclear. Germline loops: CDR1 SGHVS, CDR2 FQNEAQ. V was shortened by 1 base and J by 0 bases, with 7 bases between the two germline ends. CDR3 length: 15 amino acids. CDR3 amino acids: CASSLGMFSNQPQHF. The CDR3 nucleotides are TGTGCCAGCAGCTTAGGGATGTTTAGCAATCAGCCCCAGCATTTT. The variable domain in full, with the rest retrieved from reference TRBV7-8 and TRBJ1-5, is GAGVSQSPRYKVAKRGQDVALRCDPISGHVSLFWYQQALGQGPEFLTYFQNEAQLDKSGLPSDRFFAERPEGSVSTLKIQRTQQEDSAVYLCASSLGMFSNQPQHFGDGTRLSIL.

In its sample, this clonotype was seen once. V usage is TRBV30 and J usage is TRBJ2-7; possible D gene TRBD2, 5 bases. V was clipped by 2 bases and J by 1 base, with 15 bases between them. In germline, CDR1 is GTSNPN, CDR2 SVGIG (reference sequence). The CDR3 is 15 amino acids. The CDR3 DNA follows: TGTGCCTGGAGTACCCTGGAGGTAGGGTCCTACGAGCAGTACTTC. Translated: CAWSTLEVGSYEQYF. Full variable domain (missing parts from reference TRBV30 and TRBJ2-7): SQTIHQWPATLVQPVGSPLSLECTVEGTSNPNLYWYRQAAGRGLQLLFYSVGIGQISSEVPQNLSASRPQDRQFILSSKKLLLSDSGFYLCAWSTLEVGSYEQYFGPGTRLTVT.

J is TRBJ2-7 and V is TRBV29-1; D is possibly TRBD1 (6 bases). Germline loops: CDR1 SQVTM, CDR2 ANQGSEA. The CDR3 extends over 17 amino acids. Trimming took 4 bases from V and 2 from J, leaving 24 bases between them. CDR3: CSVAGVRAVSPPYEQYF. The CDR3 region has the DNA TGCAGCGTTGCAGGGGTTAGAGCTGTTTCCCCTCCCTACGAGCAGTACTTC.

The CDR3 DNA is TGTGCCAGCAGCTTGGATATCGGGACCTCTGGAAACACCATATATTTT. Protein sequence: CASSLDIGTSGNTIYF. The chain combines TRBV7-9 with TRBJ1-3, with TRBD1 as a possible D gene (5 bases). The CDR3 consists of 16 residues. CDR1 is SEHNR, CDR2 FQNEAQ, per germline (reference sequence). Trimming left V 3 bases short and J 0 bases short, with 12 bases between.

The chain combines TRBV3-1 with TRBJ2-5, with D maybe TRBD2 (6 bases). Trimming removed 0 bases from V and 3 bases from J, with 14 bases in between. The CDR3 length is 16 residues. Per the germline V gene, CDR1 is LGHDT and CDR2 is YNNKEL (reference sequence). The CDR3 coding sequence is TGTGCCAGCAGCCAAGAGATTGGCGGGGTGAAAGAGACCCAGTACTTC. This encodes CASSQEIGGVKETQYF.

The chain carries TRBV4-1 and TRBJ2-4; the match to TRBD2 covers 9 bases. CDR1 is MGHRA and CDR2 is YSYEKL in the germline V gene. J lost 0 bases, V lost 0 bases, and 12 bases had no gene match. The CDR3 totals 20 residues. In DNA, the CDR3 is TGCGCCAGCAGCCAAGATTCCCTAGCGGGGATGGAACTAGCCAAAAACATTCAGTACTTC. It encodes CASSQDSLAGMELAKNIQYF.

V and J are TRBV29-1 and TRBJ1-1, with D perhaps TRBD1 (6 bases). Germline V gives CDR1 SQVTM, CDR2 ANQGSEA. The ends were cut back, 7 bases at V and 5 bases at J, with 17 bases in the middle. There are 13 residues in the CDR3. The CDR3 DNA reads TGCAGCGGGGGGGCCAAGGTATGGACTGAAGCTTTCTTT. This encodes CSGGAKVWTEAFF.

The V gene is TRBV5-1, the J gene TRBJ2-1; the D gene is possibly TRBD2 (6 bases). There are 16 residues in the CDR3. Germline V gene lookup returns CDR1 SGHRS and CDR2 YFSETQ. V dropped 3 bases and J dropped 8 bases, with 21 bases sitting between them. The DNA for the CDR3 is TGCGCCAGCAGCTCCTACCCGGGGGTGAGGGAGGATGAGCAGTTCTTC. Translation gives CASSSYPGVREDEQFF.